One and the same sample provided the 20 T cell receptor beta chains below, sequenced in a study of response to subunit inactivated influenza vaccine. One entry per CDR3 protein results from TCRdb running MiXCR on the RT-PCR reads. Of 710,000 or so distinct CDR3 sequences in the sample, more than 15% were seen once. Sequenced material: PBMCs from blood, taken 12 days after vaccination. Source of these receptors: a man aged 50 or older who received an inactivated influenza vaccine.

This clonotype occurred a few times. The chain has TRBV19 and TRBJ2-1; D remains ambiguous. The CDR3 totals 14 residues. The V gene lost 4 bases and the J gene lost 3 bases, with 10 bases spanning the gap. Germline values: CDR1 LNHDA, CDR2 SQIVND (reference sequence). The CDR3 is CASSTTVIYNEQFF. The CDR3 DNA reads as TGTGCCAGTAGTACAACGGTGATCTACAATGAGCAGTTCTTC.

In this sample, this clonotype turned up a few times. This rearrangement joins TRBV2 to TRBJ2-5; D is undetermined. CDR1 SNHLY and CDR2 FYNNEI come from the germline V gene. The CDR3 has 13 residues. The V end was cut by 3 bases, the J end by 0 bases, with 5 bases between. CDR3 coding DNA: TGTGCCAGCAGTGAGCGGTACCAAGAGACCCAGTACTTC. This translates into CASSERYQETQYF.

The CDR3: CASPGQLPYGYTF. CDR3 nucleotide sequence: TGTGCCTCCCCGGGACAGCTCCCCTATGGCTACACCTTC. The chain combines TRBV30 with TRBJ1-2, with 7 bases aligning to TRBD1. J lost 4 bases, V lost 7 bases, and 9 bases had no gene match. This CDR3 has 13 amino acids. Looked up from germline, CDR1 is GTSNPN and CDR2 is SVGIG (reference sequence). Full variable domain (missing parts from reference TRBV30 and TRBJ1-2): SQTIHQWPATLVQPVGSPLSLECTVEGTSNPNLYWYRQAAGRGLQLLFYSVGIGQISSEVPQNLSASRPQDRQFILSSKKLLLSDSGFYLCASPGQLPYGYTFGSGTRLTVV.

The chain uses TRBV28 and TRBJ2-5, with a weak D call TRBD1 (6 bases). The CDR3 length is 13 residues. Germline V gene lookup returns CDR1 MDHEN and CDR2 SYDVKM. V lost 6 bases and J 4 bases, leaving 12 bases between the germline ends. CDR3: CASRLRGTETQYF. The CDR3 DNA reads as TGTGCCAGCAGATTGAGGGGGACAGAGACCCAGTACTTC.

The chain combines TRBV6-1 with TRBJ2-7, with D maybe TRBD1 (5 bases). CDR1 and CDR2 from the germline V gene are MNHNS and SASEGT. Trimming removed 8 bases at V and 3 bases at J, with 11 bases between. The CDR3 contains 12 residues. CDR3 loop: CASGQGVYEQYF. The CDR3 region has the DNA TGTGCCAGCGGGCAAGGGGTCTACGAGCAGTACTTC.

This sequence joins TRBV15 and TRBJ2-1; D unclear. Germline V lookup: CDR1 LNHNV, CDR2 YYDKDF (reference sequence). The V and J ends lost 0 bases and 0 bases respectively, with 9 bases between them. CDR3 length: 16 residues. This CDR3 reads CATSREPESSYNEQFF. CDR3 bases: TGTGCCACCAGCAGAGAACCGGAGAGCTCCTACAATGAGCAGTTCTTC.

The genes are TRBV4-3 and TRBJ1-2; 7 bases map to TRBD1. The CDR3 spans 16 residues. Trimming took 1 base from V and 3 from J; bases not matched to a gene: 8. Germline-derived CDR1 and CDR2 are LGHNA and YSLEER. CDR3 in amino acids: CASSQGTGRADYGYTF. CDR3 sequence (DNA): TGCGCCAGCAGCCAAGGGACAGGCCGGGCTGACTATGGCTACACCTTC.

The J gene is TRBJ2-5, the V gene TRBV2; D is uncertain. Germline V gene data show CDR1 as SNHLY and CDR2 as FYNNEI. The CDR3 loop spans 15 amino acids. Trimming shortened V by 2 bases and J by 0 bases, and 10 bases separated the two germline ends. The CDR3 sequence is CASSEHPSNQETQYF. CDR3 coding DNA: TGTGCCAGCAGTGAACACCCCAGCAACCAAGAGACCCAGTACTTC.

This clonotype was recorded a few times. The chain is built from TRBV5-1 and TRBJ2-3, with 8 bases that match TRBD2. The CDR3 covers 14 residues. The V gene end was trimmed by 3 bases and the J gene end by 3 bases; junction bases not matched to a gene: 3. Germline CDR1 reads SGHRS; CDR2 reads YFSETQ. CDR3 bases: TGCGCCAGCAGCTGGGTAGCGGGGACAGATACGCAGTATTTT. This sequence encodes CASSWVAGTDTQYF.

This clonotype occurred a few times. The CDR3 loop reads CASSAQGGLGGPYNEQFF. In DNA, the CDR3 is TGTGCCAGCAGCGCCCAAGGGGGGTTAGGGGGACCTTACAATGAGCAGTTCTTC. The chain has TRBV11-2 and TRBJ2-1, with D possibly called TRBD1 or TRBD2 (6 bases each). Per germline, CDR1 SGHAT and CDR2 FQNNGV. V dropped 5 bases and J dropped 4 bases, with 24 bases sitting between them. The CDR3 totals 18 residues.

The CDR3 sequence is CASSKRGGSYEQYF. The CDR3, as DNA: TGTGCCAGTTCTAAAAGGGGGGGCTCCTACGAGCAGTACTTC. The chain joins TRBV28 to TRBJ2-7; tentatively, D is TRBD2 (7 bases). Germline V gene lookup returns CDR1 MDHEN and CDR2 SYDVKM. V lost 9 bases to trimming and J lost 0 bases, with 15 bases between them. The CDR3 loop spans 14 amino acids.

The sample holds a few counts of this clonotype. This chain connects TRBV12-3 or TRBV12-4 to TRBJ2-2, with no clear D. The V end was cut by 3 bases, the J end by 7 bases, with 12 bases between. The CDR3 loop spans 14 amino acids. As DNA, the CDR3 is TGTGCCAGCAGTTTTAACATTCGCATCGGGGAGCTGTTTTTT. This codes for CASSFNIRIGELFF.

The V call is TRBV5-5, the J call TRBJ2-7; the D gene could be TRBD1 or TRBD2 (5 bases each). V was trimmed by 3 bases and J by 4 bases, leaving 17 bases between them. Germline CDR1 reads SGHKS; CDR2 reads YYEKEE (reference sequence). The CDR3 consists of 15 residues. The CDR3 protein is CASSSDTGRSYEQYF. The CDR3, as DNA: TGTGCCAGCAGCTCCGACACGGGACGTTCTTACGAGCAGTACTTC.

This clonotype was seen a few times. This chain uses TRBV4-3 with TRBJ1-1, with TRBD1 as a possible D gene (5 bases). V gave up 4 bases and J gave up 2 bases, with 17 bases separating them. Germline V CDR1 and CDR2: LGHNA, YSLEER. The CDR3 loop spans 16 amino acids. The chain's CDR3 is CASSPATGTANTEAFF. CDR3 sequence (DNA): TGCGCCAGCAGCCCAGCGACCGGGACGGCTAACACTGAAGCTTTCTTT.

There are a few counts of this clonotype. The chain joins TRBV12-3 or TRBV12-4 to TRBJ2-7, with 11 bases lining up with TRBD1. J gave up 5 bases and V 6 bases, and 3 bases lay outside the gene matches. The CDR3 is made up of 13 amino acids. The CDR3 sequence is CASRDRGLDEQYF. DNA of the CDR3: TGTGCCAGCAGGGACAGGGGGCTGGACGAGCAGTACTTC.

The rearrangement uses TRBV7-2 and TRBJ2-7; D gene uncertain. The CDR3 consists of 13 residues. V gave up 5 bases and J gave up 7 bases, with 15 bases separating them. The germline V gene has CDR1 SGHTA and CDR2 FQGNSA. For the CDR3, the DNA is TGTGCCAGCAGCAGCTCCCCTGTGGGTGAGCAGTACTTC. As protein: CASSSSPVGEQYF.

There are many counts of this clonotype. This rearrangement joins TRBV6-2 or TRBV6-3 to TRBJ1-2, with 8 bases identical to TRBD1. This CDR3 contains 16 residues. The germline gives CDR1 MNHEY, CDR2 SVGEGT. V trimming: 3 bases; J trimming: 5 bases; junction bases outside the gene matches: 11. The chain's CDR3 is CASSYLSRDRQYGYTF. As DNA, the CDR3 is TGTGCCAGCAGTTATCTCTCCCGGGACAGGCAATATGGCTACACCTTC.

This clonotype was seen more than once but under ten times. The chain has TRBV6-6 and TRBJ2-7; 10 nucleotides agree with TRBD2. Germline values: CDR1 MNHNY, CDR2 SVGAGI (reference sequence). V lost 8 bases, J lost 6 bases, and 4 bases stayed unmatched. The CDR3 totals 12 residues. CDR3 nucleotides: TGTGCCAGCTCCCGACTAGCGGGCGAGCAGTACTTC. Translation: CASSRLAGEQYF.

This clonotype occurred a few times. The chain uses TRBV20-1 and TRBJ1-6; no firm D call. The CDR3 is 13 residues long. Germline V gene lookup returns CDR1 DFQATT and CDR2 SNEGSKA (reference sequence). Trimming left V 3 bases short and J 7 bases short, with 10 bases between. The CDR3, as DNA: TGCAGTGCTAGGACAAATTCGAATTCACCCCTCCACTTT. It translates to CSARTNSNSPLHF.

The chain combines TRBV3-1 with TRBJ2-3; a possible D gene is TRBD2 (5 bases). The CDR3 length is 15 residues. CDR1 and CDR2 from the germline V gene are LGHDT and YNNKEL (reference sequence). Trimming took 2 bases from V and 8 from J, leaving 17 bases between them. For the CDR3, the DNA is TGTGCCAGCAGCCAACAACCAGGTTTCGGGGTTACGCAGTATTTT. Translating it yields CASSQQPGFGVTQYF.